This T cell receptor (beta chain) was sequenced for a study of cytomegalovirus exposure and HLA in healthy donors. As for the study in general: The Caucasian-associated ancestry cluster contained 81% of the 300 to 450 genotyped donors. Study-level results: Through in vitro validation, three CMV-associated chains were shown to be specific for CMV antigens. Some V segments could not be told apart, so they were left out, TRBV6-2 and TRBV6-3 among them.

The CDR3 runs 18 residues. Germline assignment: CDR1 SGHNT and CDR2 YYREEE (reference sequence). V shed 4 bases and J shed 1 base, with 23 bases lying between them. Note on this clone: Its cognate antigen is unknown.

The PCR used 60 Vbeta and 13 Jbeta primers. Some clones are missing from TCRdb's copy, which holds only in-frame ones; the method was immunoSEQ multiplex PCR. The data contain 110,000 to 150,000 clones, more than 75% of them singletons. The material sequenced was PBMCs. This TCR was sampled from a man younger than 35 in good health and CMV-seronegative. The chain joins TRBV5-4 to TRBJ1-1; D is perhaps TRBD1 (6 bases). CDR3 protein: CASSKGEMGEWKNTEAFF. The CDR3 bases are TGTGCCAGCAGCAAGGGGGAGATGGGGGAATGGAAGAACACTGAAGCTTTCTTT.